This T cell receptor (beta chain) was identified in a study of type 1 and type 2 diabetes patients (dated by TCRdb to 2016 to 2017). For context, the study as a whole: Fewer than 10 type 1 diabetes patients, four type 2 diabetes patients and about 6 nondiabetic controls were recruited in China to form the cohort. Sequencing of the TCRbeta libraries was paired-end and was performed on Illumina HiSeq 2000 or MiSeq instruments. Across the study, CD4+ and CD8+ T cells were positively selected from PBMCs by means of CD4 or CD8 MicroBeads on MACS columns. Type 2 diabetes patients were included as a disease comparison group for the type 1 diabetes patients. In the study, high-throughput sequencing was used to profile TCRbeta repertoires so that type 1 diabetes, type 2 diabetes and nondiabetic individuals could be compared. Altogether, under 25,000,000 paired-end reads were produced across the whole study. Comparing roughly 20-cycle and roughly 25-cycle amplification showed similar V gene usage, suggesting similar primer efficiencies and random PCR bias.

Every diabetic patient fulfilled standard classification criteria for type 1 or type 2 diabetes, and glucose and C-peptide were measured using WHO-recommended methods. Donors with other autoimmune diseases or infections within the previous four weeks were excluded. From each participant, around 10 milliliters of peripheral blood were collected. PBMCs were isolated with LymphoPrep density separation. Trimming takes 6 bases off V and 4 bases off J; junction bases not matched to a gene: 15. CDR1 SNHLY and CDR2 FYNNEI were looked up in the germline V gene. With termini counted, the CDR3 has 16 amino acids. Only CDR3 DNA is held: 48 bases, read in frame from base 1. Comment on this clonotype: It lacks a known antigen. Given the absence of the conserved phenylalanine or tryptophan at the CDR3 end, a read error is likely.

The paper as a whole reports these results and caveats: V and J gene usage patterns of type 2 diabetes and control samples were highly correlated, averaging around 0.97 between samples. Type 2 diabetes patients had few highly-expanded CD4+ clones (median one), and those clones made up a median approximately 3.9% of reads. Age and gender were not matched between study groups, possibly biasing interpretation. Since just a limited number of T2D and control samples were sequenced, some T1D-only HECs might also appear in more T2D or control samples. In both CD4+ and CD8+ T cells, type 2 diabetes repertoires were highly diverse, with diversity significantly greater than that of type 1 diabetes repertoires.

TCRdb shows the sequencer as Illumina MiSeq. Genomic DNA from sorted T cell subsets was used as template for TCRbeta CDR3 amplification. The TCRbeta CDR3 region was amplified by multiplex PCR with 30 forward and 13 reverse primers. PCR products were purified with AMPure XP beads, after which indices and adaptors were added in a second approximately 26-cycle PCR. Libraries were gel-purified using the QIAquick Gel Extraction Kit before sequencing. Regarding the original processing steps: FLASH was used to merge the paired-end reads, and IgBLAST was used to align the reads to IMGT V, D and J germline references. After reads whose alignment identity to germline references fell below 70% were discarded, around 11 million reads remained study-wide. CDR3 boundaries, reading frame and productivity were assigned following IMGT definitions. Highly-expanded clones were defined as clones at or above 1% of reads, and diversity was measured by normalized Shannon entropy. Unpaired two-tailed t-tests were used to test group differences in Shannon entropy. TCRdb handled the public reads itself, with Q25 trimming in fastp and clone calling in MiXCR, and kept productive beta chains. For every CDR3 protein sequence, its rows merge into one entry that carries the most common genes and DNA. These V and J calls rely on TCRdb rather than the paper's analysis. This sample gives 250,000 or so distinct CDR3 sequences in total; around 47% of them show up just once. The biggest ten clones account for roughly 13% of the sample.

The sequence joins TRBV2 to TRBJ2-7; the central 7 bases match TRBD2. The TCR originated in a young man with type 2 diabetes. Sequencing input: peripheral blood mononuclear cells (PBMCs). The bases are TGTGCCAGCAGCCTCTCTCTAGCGGCGGAGGGGTACGAGCAGTACTCC. This sequence encodes CASSLSLAAEGYEQYS.